This TCR beta chain came from a study of CXCR3-negative and CXCR3-positive naive CD8 T cells. Overall study findings and caveats: The naive subsets expressed comparable surface CD5, and the authors inferred TCR strength from TRB CDR3 properties. In cryopreserved cells, CXCR3 expression partially decreased, and fresh PBMCs were used in most assays.

With regard to this clonotype: Its antigen is unknown.

Germline values: CDR1 MNHEY, CDR2 SVGEGT. CDR3 length equals 18 residues. By phenotype, naive CD8+ T cells were CD45RO-CCR7+CD27+CD95-. Researchers prepared the TRB cDNA libraries using 5' RACE with UMI labels. TCRdb re-analyzed the 5' RACE reads; it lists each CDR3 protein once, without DNA. Here the sample table reports about 62,000 distinct CDR3 sequences. The sequence was obtained from a human donor in good health. Some clones in this sample may be carry-over from other donors' samples. The sample was naive CXCR3- CD8+ T cells from blood. The subset is: CD45RO-CCR7+CD27+CD95- naive CD8+ T cells lacking CXCR3 (TNR3-). This chain connects TRBV6-2 or TRBV6-3 to TRBJ1-1; TCRdb's D gene call, TRBD1, goes unchecked for lack of DNA. CDR3: CASTEWTGHGGWNTEAFF.